The 31 T cell receptor beta chains below all came from one sample that was sequenced in a study of blood T cell repertoires in COVID-19. The repertoire was sequenced with immunoSEQ multiplex PCR; TCRdb's copy has only in-frame clones and lacks some. The profile shows about 140,000 clones, around nine tenths of them singletons. Sequences were obtained from peripheral blood. These receptors came from a woman in her fifties or sixties with acute or convalescent COVID-19.

In this sample, this clone turned up a few times. V usage is TRBV5-1 and J usage is TRBJ2-3; 7 positions match TRBD2. V was pared by 4 bases and J by 3 bases, with 11 bases of the junction left unmatched. The CDR3 spans 16 residues. Germline lookup yields CDR1 SGHRS and CDR2 YFSETQ. The CDR3 spells CASSVEGLQGTDTQYF. The CDR3 coding sequence is TGCGCCAGCAGCGTTGAGGGACTACAAGGAACAGATACGCAGTATTTT. Full variable domain (rest looked up from reference TRBV5-1 and TRBJ2-3): KAGVTQTPRYLIKTRGQQVTLSCSPISGHRSVSWYQQTPGQGLQFLFEYFSETQRNKGNFPGRFSGRQFSNSRSEMNVSTLELGDSALYLCASSVEGLQGTDTQYFGPGTRLTVL.

The genes are TRBV28 and TRBJ2-7; 14 bases align to TRBD2. The trim removed 4 bases at V and 1 base at J, leaving 9 bases unmatched. The CDR3 sequence is 18 residues long. Germline lookup yields CDR1 MDHEN and CDR2 SYDVKM. In DNA, the CDR3 is TGTGCCAGCAGTTCATTTCCCGGGACTAGCGGGGGATCCTACGAGCAGTACTTC. Translating it yields CASSSFPGTSGGSYEQYF.

The chain couples TRBV2 to TRBJ2-5; D is uncertain. With 1 base removed from V and 4 bases from J, the gap between germline ends came to 10 bases. Germline CDR1 reads SNHLY; CDR2 reads FYNNEI. The CDR3 has 14 amino acids. The CDR3 reads CASSEELAPETQYF. The CDR3 DNA reads as TGTGCCAGCAGTGAAGAATTAGCCCCAGAGACCCAGTACTTC.

This rearrangement joins TRBV5-1 to TRBJ1-2; 7 bases agree with TRBD1. The length of the CDR3 is 15 residues. With 0 bases clipped from V and 1 base from J, the junction kept 3 bases outside the gene matches. In germline, CDR1 is SGHRS, CDR2 YFSETQ. The CDR3 protein is CASSLGQGGNYGYTF. The CDR3 DNA is TGCGCCAGCAGCTTGGGACAGGGAGGTAACTATGGCTACACCTTC.

The gene calls are TRBV19 and TRBJ2-7, with 8 bases aligning to TRBD1. The CDR3 extends over 16 amino acids. V gave up 0 bases and J gave up 1 base; unmatched junction bases: 5. Germline V lookup: CDR1 LNHDA, CDR2 SQIVND (reference sequence). This chain's CDR3 is CASSIDIGTGSYEQYF. As DNA, the CDR3 is TGTGCCAGTAGTATAGATATTGGGACAGGATCCTACGAGCAGTACTTC. Full variable domain (missing parts from reference TRBV19 and TRBJ2-7): DGGITQSPKYLFRKEGQNVTLSCEQNLNHDAMYWYRQDPGQGLRLIYYSQIVNDFQKGDIAEGYSVSREKKESFPLTVTSAQKNPTAFYLCASSIDIGTGSYEQYFGPGTRLTVT.

V is TRBV12-3 or TRBV12-4 and J is TRBJ2-2; D is perhaps TRBD1 (6 bases). Trimming removed 11 bases at V and 3 bases at J, with 13 bases between. The CDR3 has 13 residues. CDR3 sequence reads: CAARPGDTGELFF. DNA for the CDR3: TGTGCCGCACGGCCAGGGGACACCGGGGAGCTGTTTTTT.

V is TRBV19 and J is TRBJ1-5; D may be TRBD1 (6 bases). The germline V gene encodes CDR1 LNHDA and CDR2 SQIVND (reference sequence). Trimming cost V 2 bases and J 3 bases, with 8 bases left between them. This CDR3 is 14 amino acids long. The CDR3 nucleotides are TGTGCCAGTAGTATACAGGGGCCCAATCAGCCCCAGCATTTT. It yields the protein CASSIQGPNQPQHF.

The gene calls are TRBV11-2 and TRBJ2-1, with 7 nucleotides matching TRBD1. CDR3 length equals 12 residues. The germline V gene encodes CDR1 SGHAT and CDR2 FQNNGV. Trimming removed 7 bases from V and 9 bases from J; junction bases left unmatched: 6. This chain's CDR3 is CASTLTGREQFF. DNA for the CDR3: TGTGCCAGCACCTTGACAGGGCGTGAGCAGTTCTTC.

The genes are TRBV6-6 and TRBJ1-2, with D uncertain. The length of the CDR3 is 13 residues. Deletions cut 0 bases from V and 5 bases from J, with 7 bases between. CDR1 is MNHNY, CDR2 SVGAGI, per germline (reference sequence). The CDR3: CASSYSQLYGYTF. CDR3 bases: TGTGCCAGCAGTTACTCCCAGTTATATGGCTACACCTTC.

This chain links TRBV11-2 with TRBJ2-1; no definite D call. V lost 6 bases, J lost 5 bases, and 5 bases lay in between. Germline CDR1 SGHAT, CDR2 FQNNGV. The length of the CDR3 is 11 residues. CDR3 amino acids: CASRANNEQFF. The CDR3 DNA is TGTGCCAGCAGGGCAAACAATGAGCAGTTCTTC. Full variable domain (outside the CDR3, taken from reference TRBV11-2 and TRBJ2-1): EAGVAQSPRYKIIEKRQSVAFWCNPISGHATLYWYQQILGQGPKLLIQFQNNGVVDDSQLPKDRFSAERLKGVDSTLKIQPAKLEDSAVYLCASRANNEQFFGPGTRLTVL.

The chain couples TRBV10-1 to TRBJ2-4; TRBD2 is a possible D gene (6 bases). CDR1 and CDR2 (germline): WNHNN, SYGVQD (reference sequence). V was pared by 4 bases and J by 0 bases, with 7 bases between. The CDR3 runs to 14 residues. The CDR3 DNA reads as TGCGCCAGCAGTGGTAGCGGAGCCAAAAACATTCAGTACTTC. Amino acid sequence: CASSGSGAKNIQYF.

The V call is TRBV7-2, the J call TRBJ2-7, with 10 bases identical to TRBD1. CDR3 length: 15 residues. The germline V gene has CDR1 SGHTA and CDR2 FQGNSA. V gave up 6 bases and J gave up 2 bases; unmatched junction bases: 7. The CDR3 nucleotides read TGTGCCAGCAGTCCACGGACAGGGGGGACCTACGAGCAGTACTTC. Translated, it gives CASSPRTGGTYEQYF. Supplemented by reference TRBV7-2 and TRBJ2-7, the full variable domain reads GAGVSQSPSNKVTEKGKDVELRCDPISGHTALYWYRQSLGQGLEFLIYFQGNSAPDKSGLPSDRFSAERTGGSVSTLTIQRTQQEDSAVYLCASSPRTGGTYEQYFGPGTRLTVT.

V gene TRBV7-2 combines with J gene TRBJ2-3; 7 bases match TRBD1. Germline CDR1 SGHTA, CDR2 FQGNSA. V lost 6 bases to trimming and J lost 2 bases; unmatched junction nucleotides: 17. The CDR3 contains 18 residues. For the CDR3, the DNA is TGTGCCAGCAGTTTAAACGGCCGACAGGGAATCTTCACAGATACGCAGTATTTT. This codes for CASSLNGRQGIFTDTQYF.

The chain has TRBV30 and TRBJ1-5; maybe TRBD1 (6 bases). The CDR3 length is 14 residues. The V and J ends lost 3 bases and 5 bases respectively, with 14 bases between them. Germline V gene sequence: CDR1 GTSNPN, CDR2 SVGIG (reference sequence). CDR3 sequence (DNA): TGTGCCTGGAGAGGCCCTAACAGGGATCAGCCCCAGCATTTT. Translating gives CAWRGPNRDQPQHF.

The V call is TRBV7-3, the J call TRBJ1-2; tentative D call: TRBD1 (5 bases). This CDR3 region has 12 residues. Germline V lookup: CDR1 SGHTA, CDR2 FQGTGA. Deletions cut 5 bases from V and 10 bases from J, with 14 bases between. The CDR3 spells CASSPPQGPYTF. Here the CDR3 DNA reads TGTGCCAGCAGCCCGCCGCAGGGTCCCTACACCTTC.

The genes are TRBV15 and TRBJ1-1, with 7 bases that match TRBD1. The germline V gene has CDR1 LNHNV and CDR2 YYDKDF (reference sequence). With V trimmed by 2 bases and J by 2 bases, 2 bases remained unmatched. This CDR3 is built from 14 residues. The CDR3 spells CATSRRDRNTEAFF. The CDR3 bases are TGTGCCACCAGCAGACGGGACAGAAACACTGAAGCTTTCTTT.

This clone has just one count. V usage is TRBV5-1 and J usage is TRBJ2-7; D is perhaps TRBD1 (5 bases). V lost 4 bases to trimming and J lost 7 bases, with 18 bases between them. From germline, CDR1 is SGHRS and CDR2 YFSETQ. CDR3 size: 14 residues. CDR3 region: CASSTDGSHREQYF. In nucleotides, the CDR3 is TGCGCCAGCAGCACCGACGGAAGCCACAGGGAGCAGTACTTC.

Regarding this clone: The identical CDR3 is also encoded by other nucleotide sequences in the sample. The chain uses TRBV5-1 and TRBJ1-5; D remains unclear. This CDR3 region has 16 residues. The V gene's germline CDR1 is SGHRS and CDR2 YFSETQ. Trimming took off 0 bases at V and 0 bases at J, with 10 bases between the two ends. The CDR3 spells CASSLDPGNSNQPQHF. CDR3 sequence (DNA): TGCGCCAGCAGCTTGGACCCCGGTAATAGCAATCAGCCCCAGCATTTT.

This chain uses TRBV6-5 with TRBJ1-1; TRBD1 is a possible D gene (5 bases). Germline V gives CDR1 MNHEY, CDR2 SVGAGI. The CDR3 length is 15 residues. Trimming shortened V by 6 bases and J by 2 bases, and 16 bases separated the two germline ends. The chain's CDR3 is CASRDMAADNTEAFF. CDR3 nucleotide sequence: TGTGCCAGCAGGGACATGGCGGCGGACAACACTGAAGCTTTCTTT.

This clone was detected once. V and J are TRBV28 and TRBJ1-1; D possibly corresponds to TRBD1 (5 bases). Germline loops: CDR1 MDHEN, CDR2 SYDVKM. The CDR3 is 14 amino acids. The V end was cut by 6 bases, the J end by 3 bases, with 14 bases between. The CDR3 reads CASSNQGEYTEAFF. The CDR3 DNA follows: TGTGCCAGCAGCAACCAGGGCGAATACACTGAAGCTTTCTTT.

Note on this clone: The sample carries other DNA sequences with the same CDR3. The V gene is TRBV10-3, the J gene TRBJ2-3; 9 nucleotides agree with TRBD1. The CDR3 spans 13 residues. In germline, CDR1 is ENHRY, CDR2 SYGVKD. Trimming cost V 9 bases and J 1 base; bases outside gene matches: 2. CDR3 bases: TGTGCCATTCGGACAGGGGGCACAGATACGCAGTATTTT. Translating it yields CAIRTGGTDTQYF.

The chain joins TRBV4-1 to TRBJ1-1; D unclear. This CDR3 is built from 13 residues. The germline V gene has CDR1 MGHRA and CDR2 YSYEKL. V was shortened by 0 bases and J by 1 base, with 3 bases between the two germline ends. CDR3 DNA sequence: TGCGCCAGCAGCCAAGACTCGAACACTGAAGCTTTCTTT. This encodes CASSQDSNTEAFF.

The chain combines TRBV5-1 with TRBJ2-7; 8 positions agree with TRBD2. The CDR3 contains 16 residues. J gave up 2 bases and V 1 base, and 8 bases lay outside the gene matches. Germline loops: CDR1 SGHRS, CDR2 YFSETQ. CDR3 protein: CASSLKERGRAYEQYF. The DNA for the CDR3 is TGCGCCAGCAGCTTGAAAGAGCGGGGGCGTGCCTACGAGCAGTACTTC.

The genes are TRBV30 and TRBJ1-3, with D tentatively TRBD1 (5 bases). V lost 2 bases to trimming and J lost 3 bases, with 20 bases between them. CDR3 size: 17 residues. Germline V gene sequence: CDR1 GTSNPN, CDR2 SVGIG (reference sequence). The CDR3 is CAWSPPVAGPFGNTIYF. CDR3 nucleotides: TGTGCCTGGAGTCCCCCGGTGGCAGGGCCTTTTGGAAACACCATATATTTT.

The table lists this clone with a count of one. The V gene is TRBV7-2, the J gene TRBJ1-6, with 8 bases lining up with TRBD1. CDR3 size: 14 residues. Trimming at V came to 6 bases and at J to 9 bases, leaving 7 bases not matched to a gene. The germline gives CDR1 SGHTA, CDR2 FQGNSA. The CDR3 bases are TGTGCCAGCAGGATAACAGGGGGTGGTTCACCCCTCCACTTT. It encodes CASRITGGGSPLHF.

V usage is TRBV2 and J usage is TRBJ2-7; D uncertain. V shed 7 bases and J shed 2 bases, with 9 bases lying between them. CDR3 length: 12 residues. CDR1 SNHLY and CDR2 FYNNEI come from the germline V gene. The CDR3 sequence: CASNSGAYEQYF. CDR3 coding DNA: TGTGCCAGCAATTCAGGTGCCTACGAGCAGTACTTC.

This sequence joins TRBV4-2 and TRBJ2-3; TRBD1 agrees at 9 bases. Trimming took 3 bases from V and 5 from J; bases not matched to a gene: 6. Germline V lookup: CDR1 LGHNA, CDR2 YNFKEQ. The CDR3 covers 15 residues. This chain's CDR3 is CASSQGQGSRDTQYF. In DNA, the CDR3 is TGTGCCAGCAGCCAGGGACAGGGATCGAGAGATACGCAGTATTTT.

The chain recombines TRBV2 with TRBJ2-7, with 12 bases identical to TRBD1. The CDR3 sequence is 14 residues long. Germline values: CDR1 SNHLY, CDR2 FYNNEI. The ends lost 5 bases at V and 5 bases at J; junction bases unmatched: 4. CDR3 DNA: TGTGCCAGCAGTAGGGGGACAGGGGGCCACGAGCAGTACTTC. Protein sequence: CASSRGTGGHEQYF.

The genes are TRBV18 and TRBJ1-2, with 8 bases matching TRBD1. J was trimmed by 7 bases and V by 0 bases; bases with no gene match: 7. The CDR3 totals 15 residues. The germline CDR1 and CDR2 sequences are KGHSH and LQKENI. The CDR3 spells CASSPPQGADSGYTF. The CDR3 DNA reads as TGTGCCAGCTCACCACCTCAGGGGGCGGATTCTGGCTACACCTTC.

The chain employs TRBV15 and TRBJ1-2; D is unresolved. With 0 bases removed from V and 4 bases from J, the gap between germline ends came to 9 bases. Germline V CDR1 and CDR2: LNHNV, YYDKDF (reference sequence). CDR3 size: 14 residues. This CDR3 reads CATSRDFGGYGYTF. The CDR3 region has the DNA TGTGCCACCAGCAGAGATTTCGGAGGCTATGGCTACACCTTC.

This clone has only one observation. This chain's CDR3 is CAWSPYGGNTIYF. DNA for the CDR3: TGTGCCTGGAGCCCCTACGGTGGAAACACCATATATTTT. The V and J genes are TRBV30 and TRBJ1-3; no reliable D call. This CDR3 is 13 amino acids long. CDR1 GTSNPN and CDR2 SVGIG come from the germline V gene (reference sequence). V lost 3 bases, J lost 3 bases, and 9 bases lay in between.